This T cell receptor (beta chain) originates from a study of cytomegalovirus exposure and HLA in healthy donors. Regarding the study as a whole: TCR association rates varied by HLA locus in a later analysis, with DRB1 highest and HLA-C lowest. About 87% or about 30% of the time was how often most TCR beta V segments were productive, according to an earlier analysis.

The PCR had 60 Vbeta and 13 Jbeta primers. TCRdb keeps only in-frame clones here, not all; method: immunoSEQ multiplex PCR. Of about 140,000 clones in the sample, around 79% were seen once. V lost 7 bases, J lost 9 bases, and 7 bases stayed unmatched. This CDR3 has 13 residues. Germline V gene sequence: CDR1 SGDLS, CDR2 YYNGEE. This clone was detected only a few times. The target antigen is unknown. Source material: PBMCs. The origin of this receptor is a female donor in good health and CMV-seronegative. The rearrangement joins TRBV9 to TRBJ2-1; TRBD2 agrees at 10 bases. CDR3 coding DNA: TGTGCCAGCGCGGGGGCTAGCGGGAGTGAGCAGTTCTTC. Residues: CASAGASGSEQFF.